The rows below give T cell receptor beta chains drawn from one sample of a study of graft-versus-host responses after intestinal transplantation. Sequencing was performed with immunoSEQ multiplex PCR; in TCRdb, only in-frame clones are kept and a portion is missing. This table holds around 25,000 clones, roughly 83% found once. Sequencing was performed on PBMCs, taken around 28 days after intestinal transplant. The receptor set was obtained from a human patient who received an intestinal transplant, so some T cells may come from the graft donor. Each CDR3 is given with its conserved first and last residue. Fields, in order: V gene, D gene, J gene, clone size, CDR3 DNA, CDR3 protein. The D gene is left open where the match is weak. Clone size is not always given. Where it is, it says once, few, many or a class for expanded clones.

TRBV6-1	TRBD1	TRBJ2-7	.	TGTGCCAGCAAACAGGGGGACTTCTACGAGCAGTACTTC	CASKQGDFYEQYF
TRBV28	TRBD2	TRBJ2-7	.	TGTGCCAGCAGTTTACTAAGACTAGCGGGAGATGGTGAGCAGTACTTC	CASSLLRLAGDGEQYF
TRBV4-1	TRBD2	TRBJ2-5	.	TGCGCCAGCAGCCACTCCCCTGGTGGCGGGAGAGCCTTCGGGACCCAGTACTTC	CASSHSPGGGRAFGTQYF
TRBV28	.	TRBJ2-7	.	TGTGCCAGCAGTTTGGGCGGTTACAACCCCTACGAGCAGTACTTC	CASSLGGYNPYEQYF
TRBV6-5	TRBD1	TRBJ2-2	.	TGTGCCAGCAGTCCCCCGGGACAGACCGGGGAGCTGTTTTTT	CASSPPGQTGELFF
TRBV27	.	TRBJ2-1	.	TGTGCCAGCAGTTCCCCGCCCCGCCGGCGTGGGGATGATGAGCAGTTCTTC	CASSSPPRRRGDDEQFF
TRBV7-9	TRBD1	TRBJ1-2	.	TGTGCCAGCAGCTTGGGGACAGGGAACTATGGCTACACCTTC	CASSLGTGNYGYTF
TRBV5-1	.	TRBJ1-5	.	TGCGCCAGCAGCTTGGTCGGGGGCGCAGGTCAGCCCCAGCATTTT	CASSLVGGAGQPQHF
TRBV10-3	TRBD1	TRBJ2-5	.	TGTGCCATCAGTGAGTTGGGACAGGGAGAGACCCAGTACTTC	CAISELGQGETQYF
TRBV5-6	.	TRBJ2-7	few	TGTGCCAGCAGGCACCAGGGAGGCGAGCAGTACTTC	CASRHQGGEQYF
TRBV4-1	.	TRBJ2-5	.	TGCGCCAGCAGCCAAACGGTCCAAGAGACCCAGTACTTC	CASSQTVQETQYF
TRBV6-5	TRBD2	TRBJ2-7	.	TGTGCCAGCAGTTACTCAGCGGGGGGGCACTACGAGCAGTACTTC	CASSYSAGGHYEQYF
TRBV5-4	TRBD2	TRBJ2-7	.	TGTGCCAGCAGCCCCGCGGGAGTCGGAAGGGAGCAGTACTTC	CASSPAGVGREQYF
TRBV6-1	TRBD2	TRBJ2-3	.	TGTGCCAGCAGCGAGCGGGAGGGCCCAGATACGCAGTATTTT	CASSEREGPDTQYF
TRBV28	.	TRBJ1-3	.	TGTGCCAGCAGTTTAGAGGTGTGGACCACCATATATTTT	CASSLEVWTTIYF
TRBV28	.	TRBJ2-7	.	TGTGCCAGCAGTTTGGGGACCTCCGAGCAGTACTTC	CASSLGTSEQYF
TRBV2	TRBD2	TRBJ2-1	.	TGTGCCAGCATTTACGGGACTAGCGGGTCCTACAATGAGCAGTTCTTC	CASIYGTSGSYNEQFF
TRBV27	.	TRBJ2-6	once	TGTGCCAGCAGTTTGTTGAGCTCTGGGGCCAACGTCCTGACTTTC	CASSLLSSGANVLTF